The T cell receptor beta chain under discussion was sequenced for a study of blood T cells in healthy people across ages. The CDR3 runs 11 residues. Trimming pared 4 bases from V and 1 base from J, leaving 3 bases between. CDR1 SQVTM and CDR2 ANQGSEA come from the germline V gene. A J-beta primer mix and a sample-barcoded 5' primer were used in a second PCR of roughly 7 to 12 cycles. One entry per CDR3 protein, called by TCRdb with MiXCR from the 5' RACE reads. Found here are over 700,000 distinct CDR3 sequences, around 25% of them singletons; the top ten hold around 9.2%. Study-wide points: Older individuals had lower TCR beta diversity per million T cells (the decline was roughly linear). Estimated diversity, derived from one million T cells, was regarded as an underestimate.

This clonotype was detected many times. Its antigen remains unknown. The same sample was also studied in work on T cells of mothers and their children.

The V call is TRBV29-1, the J call TRBJ2-3, with D unclear. The sequencing sample was made of blood. This TCR derives from a boy aged 5-17 years in good health. The CDR3 reads CSVVGTDTQYF. Written as DNA, the CDR3 is TGCAGCGTTGTGGGCACAGATACGCAGTATTTT.